This passage covers 24 T cell receptor beta chains from one sample sequenced in a study of cytomegalovirus exposure and HLA in healthy donors. A multiplex PCR was run with 60 Vbeta primers and 13 Jbeta primers. Assay used: immunoSEQ multiplex PCR; TCRdb lists only in-frame clones, some missing. Seen here are 250,000 to 350,000 clones, around 80% observed once, and the top ten hold approximately 0.3%. What was sequenced was PBMCs. The receptor source for this set is a girl aged 2 to 9 in good health and CMV-seronegative.

The sample holds a few counts of this clone. The V call is TRBV28, the J call TRBJ2-1; 9 positions agree with TRBD1. The CDR3 contains 18 residues. The germline CDR1 and CDR2 sequences are MDHEN and SYDVKM. After removal of 6 bases from V and 6 bases from J, the junction contained 18 bases not matched to a gene. CDR3: CASSTNYFRDRVANEQFF. The CDR3 DNA reads TGTGCCAGCAGCACGAACTATTTCCGGGACAGGGTGGCCAATGAGCAGTTCTTC.

This clone appeared a single time. This sequence joins TRBV6-6 and TRBJ2-7; the match to TRBD2 covers 10 bases. The germline gives CDR1 MNHNY, CDR2 SVGAGI (reference sequence). Trimming at V came to 5 bases and at J to 0 bases, leaving 4 bases not matched to a gene. The CDR3 is made up of 15 amino acids. The CDR3 DNA follows: TGTGCCAGCAGTCAGACTAGCGGGCCCTCCTACGAGCAGTACTTC. This gives the protein CASSQTSGPSYEQYF.

The chain couples TRBV5-5 to TRBJ2-2; 8 positions match TRBD1. The ends lost 2 bases at V and 4 bases at J; junction bases unmatched: 4. Germline V gene data show CDR1 as SGHKS and CDR2 as YYEKEE (reference sequence). There are 15 residues in the CDR3. Written as DNA, the CDR3 is TGTGCCAGCAGCTTTGCAGGGGGCGTCACCGGGGAGCTGTTTTTT. Its protein product is CASSFAGGVTGELFF.

The chain uses TRBV4-1 and TRBJ1-1, with TRBD1 identical over 7 bases. The CDR3 covers 15 residues. V was pared by 0 bases and J by 7 bases, with 8 bases of the junction left unmatched. Germline assignment: CDR1 MGHRA and CDR2 YSYEKL. CDR3 in DNA: TGCGCCAGCAGCCAAGATTCGGGACAGCTACTTGAAGCTTTCTTT. Translated, it gives CASSQDSGQLLEAFF.

This clone was detected only a few times. The CDR3 DNA follows: TGCGCCAGCAGCCCGAGACTAGCGGATCAAGAGACCCAGTACTTC. Translating it yields CASSPRLADQETQYF. This sequence joins TRBV4-1 and TRBJ2-5; 9 nucleotides align to TRBD2. Germline CDR1 reads MGHRA; CDR2 reads YSYEKL. This CDR3 has 15 amino acids. V shed 4 bases, J shed 2 bases, and the junction held 5 bases outside the gene matches.

This sequence joins TRBV15 and TRBJ2-7; 8 nucleotides agree with TRBD1. This CDR3 spans 14 amino acids. The J segment lost 3 bases and the V segment lost 3 bases, leaving 4 bases of the junction unmatched. Germline-derived CDR1 and CDR2 are LNHNV and YYDKDF (reference sequence). The DNA for the CDR3 is TGTGCCACCAGCAGCCGGGACAGGAACTACGAGCAGTACTTC. Translating gives CATSSRDRNYEQYF.

This clone came up once. J is TRBJ2-1 and V is TRBV7-9; 14 nucleotides match TRBD2. The V and J ends lost 4 bases and 3 bases, in that order; junction bases with no gene match: 8. The CDR3 has 18 amino acids. From germline, CDR1 is SEHNR and CDR2 FQNEAQ (reference sequence). CDR3 nucleotides: TGTGCCAGCAGCTACACCGGGACTAGCGGGGGTAGCTACAATGAGCAGTTCTTC. This gives the protein CASSYTGTSGGSYNEQFF. The variable domain in full, completed from reference TRBV7-9 and TRBJ2-1, reads DTGVSQNPRHKITKRGQNVTFRCDPISEHNRLYWYRQTLGQGPEFLTYFQNEAQLEKSRLLSDRFSAERPKGSFSTLEIQRTEQGDSAMYLCASSYTGTSGGSYNEQFFGPGTRLTVL.

The V and J genes are TRBV18 and TRBJ2-3, with 8 bases fitting TRBD2. CDR1 and CDR2 from the germline V gene are KGHSH and LQKENI. The CDR3 sequence is 15 residues long. Trimming cost V 3 bases and J 2 bases; bases outside gene matches: 4. CDR3 in amino acids: CASSPPGGPTDTQYF. In DNA, the CDR3 is TGTGCCAGCTCACCCCCGGGGGGGCCCACAGATACGCAGTATTTT.

V and J are TRBV19 and TRBJ2-2; 7 nucleotides line up with TRBD2. CDR3 length equals 15 residues. V lost 4 bases and J lost 4; bases outside the gene matches: 6. The germline CDR1 and CDR2 sequences are LNHDA and SQIVND (reference sequence). Here the CDR3 reads CASSTLTSSTGELFF. The CDR3 coding sequence is TGTGCCAGTAGTACCCTGACTAGCTCCACCGGGGAGCTGTTTTTT.

In DNA form, the CDR3 reads TGTGCCAGCAGCCAAGACTCCCTGACTAGCGGGACCCCTCATACGCAGTATTTT. As protein: CASSQDSLTSGTPHTQYF. This chain connects TRBV4-2 to TRBJ2-3, with 11 nucleotides matching TRBD2. The V gene end was trimmed by 0 bases and the J gene end by 7 bases; junction bases not matched to a gene: 12. The CDR3 has 18 residues. Germline CDR1 LGHNA, CDR2 YNFKEQ.

In this sample, this clone turned up a few times. This chain joins TRBV6-1 and TRBJ2-2; 7 bases fit TRBD1. CDR3 length: 15 residues. V trimming: 3 bases; J trimming: 4 bases; junction bases outside the gene matches: 5. CDR1 and CDR2 from the germline V gene are MNHNS and SASEGT. In DNA, the CDR3 is TGTGCCAGCAGTGAGGCAGGGGGTCGCACCGGGGAGCTGTTTTTT. This translates into CASSEAGGRTGELFF.

This sequence joins TRBV7-2 and TRBJ2-5, with D possibly being TRBD1 (6 bases). The CDR3 is made up of 11 amino acids. The V gene lost 5 bases and the J gene lost 9 bases, with 10 bases spanning the gap. Germline CDR1 is SGHTA and CDR2 is FQGNSA. CDR3 loop: CASSTDSAQYF. DNA of the CDR3: TGTGCCAGCAGCACGGACAGCGCCCAGTACTTC.

This clone was recorded once. The gene calls are TRBV10-3 and TRBJ1-2; 7 nucleotides agree with TRBD1. The CDR3 is 13 residues long. Germline V gene data show CDR1 as ENHRY and CDR2 as SYGVKD. V lost 4 bases to trimming and J lost 8 bases; unmatched junction nucleotides: 7. For the CDR3, the DNA is TGTGCCATCAGTGGGAGACAGGGTCGGGGCTACACCTTC. The encoded protein is CAISGRQGRGYTF.

The V gene is TRBV29-1, the J gene TRBJ2-3; maybe TRBD2 (5 bases). V lost 4 bases and J lost 9, with 8 bases in between. Germline CDR1 is SQVTM and CDR2 is ANQGSEA. There are 10 residues in the CDR3. In DNA, the CDR3 is TGCAGCGTTGTCGGGATGACGCAGTATTTT. It is translated as CSVVGMTQYF.

This clone was counted a single time. At one of its ends the junction is not consistent with the germline gene, which may arise from a read error. The rearrangement uses TRBV5-6 and TRBJ2-3; 7 nucleotides match TRBD2. The V gene's germline CDR1 is SGHDT and CDR2 YYEEEE. CDR3 length equals 16 residues. DNA of the CDR3: TGTGCCAGCAGCTTGGGGCGGGGGAGTAGCACGGATACGCAGTATTTT. Translated, it gives CASSLGRGSSTDTQYF.

This clone was recorded a few times. The chain joins TRBV28 to TRBJ1-5; no clear D. Trimming took 8 bases from V and 4 from J, leaving 9 bases between them. Germline values: CDR1 MDHEN, CDR2 SYDVKM. The CDR3 contains 12 residues. The CDR3 spells CASEERNQPQHF. CDR3 in DNA: TGTGCCAGCGAGGAAAGGAATCAGCCCCAGCATTTT. The full variable domain, with the rest looked up from reference TRBV28 and TRBJ1-5, is DVKVTQSSRYLVKRTGEKVFLECVQDMDHENMFWYRQDPGLGLRLIYFSYDVKMKEKGDIPEGYSVSREKKERFSLILESASTNQTSMYLCASEERNQPQHFGDGTRLSIL.

V is TRBV5-8 and J is TRBJ2-5, with TRBD2 matching 7 bases. Per the germline V gene, CDR1 is SGHTS and CDR2 is YDEGEE. The CDR3 extends over 18 amino acids. V shed 0 bases, J shed 0 bases, and the junction held 11 bases outside the gene matches. CDR3 sequence reads: CASSLVQRRDYHQETQYF. CDR3 nucleotide sequence: TGTGCCAGCAGCTTGGTCCAGCGCCGGGACTATCACCAAGAGACCCAGTACTTC.

This CDR3 reads CASNARANTEAFF. DNA of the CDR3: TGTGCCAGCAATGCGAGGGCGAACACTGAAGCTTTCTTT. This chain uses TRBV6-5 with TRBJ1-1; no firm D call. Germline CDR1 and CDR2: MNHEY and SVGAGI. The CDR3 totals 13 residues. Trimming took 7 bases from V and 1 from J, leaving 10 bases between them.

This clone showed up just a few times. This chain links TRBV19 with TRBJ2-3; D perhaps matches TRBD2 (5 bases). Per the germline V gene, CDR1 is LNHDA and CDR2 is SQIVND (reference sequence). V lost 5 bases and J 2 bases, leaving 17 bases between the germline ends. The CDR3 runs to 16 residues. For the CDR3, the DNA is TGTGCCAGTAGTGCTCTGGACTCGCCCGACACAGATACGCAGTATTTT. Translating gives CASSALDSPDTDTQYF.

The rearrangement joins TRBV6-5 to TRBJ2-7, with 8 bases aligning to TRBD1. The V segment lost 5 bases and the J segment 1 base; nucleotides outside the gene matches: 4. The CDR3 totals 14 residues. In germline, CDR1 is MNHEY, CDR2 SVGAGI. The CDR3 coding sequence is TGTGCCAGCAGTAGGGACAGGATTTCCTACGAGCAGTACTTC. It translates to CASSRDRISYEQYF.

J is TRBJ2-1 and V is TRBV4-1; TRBD2 agrees at 9 bases. Germline CDR1 reads MGHRA; CDR2 reads YSYEKL. CDR3 length: 16 residues. V gave up 1 base and J gave up 7 bases; unmatched junction bases: 8. The chain's CDR3 is CASSQGSGRSLNEQFF. CDR3 in DNA: TGCGCCAGCAGCCAAGGGAGCGGGAGGAGTCTGAATGAGCAGTTCTTC.

The chain uses TRBV5-1 and TRBJ2-2, with D unclear. From germline, CDR1 is SGHRS and CDR2 YFSETQ. The V end was cut by 3 bases, the J end by 4 bases, with 7 bases between. This CDR3 has 13 residues. The CDR3 nucleotides read TGCGCCAGCAGCTCGTCAGGCACCGGGGAGCTGTTTTTT. Its translation: CASSSSGTGELFF. The full variable domain, rest sourced from reference TRBV5-1 and TRBJ2-2, is KAGVTQTPRYLIKTRGQQVTLSCSPISGHRSVSWYQQTPGQGLQFLFEYFSETQRNKGNFPGRFSGRQFSNSRSEMNVSTLELGDSALYLCASSSSGTGELFFGEGSRLTVL.

The V call is TRBV25-1, the J call TRBJ1-3; D might be TRBD1 (6 bases). The germline V and J ends were trimmed by 5 bases and 1 base, with 15 bases remaining between them. This CDR3 has 16 residues. Germline CDR1 reads MGHDK; CDR2 reads SYGVNS. The CDR3 bases are TGTGCCAGCAGTCCACAATGGCAGGGGTCTGGAAACACCATATATTTT. This encodes CASSPQWQGSGNTIYF.

V is TRBV11-2 and J is TRBJ2-2; no definite D call. The CDR3 extends over 14 amino acids. V was trimmed by 0 bases and J by 3 bases, leaving 5 bases between them. Germline V gene sequence: CDR1 SGHAT, CDR2 FQNNGV. CDR3 residues: CASSLDLYTGELFF. The DNA of the CDR3 is TGTGCCAGCAGCTTAGACCTATACACCGGGGAGCTGTTTTTT.